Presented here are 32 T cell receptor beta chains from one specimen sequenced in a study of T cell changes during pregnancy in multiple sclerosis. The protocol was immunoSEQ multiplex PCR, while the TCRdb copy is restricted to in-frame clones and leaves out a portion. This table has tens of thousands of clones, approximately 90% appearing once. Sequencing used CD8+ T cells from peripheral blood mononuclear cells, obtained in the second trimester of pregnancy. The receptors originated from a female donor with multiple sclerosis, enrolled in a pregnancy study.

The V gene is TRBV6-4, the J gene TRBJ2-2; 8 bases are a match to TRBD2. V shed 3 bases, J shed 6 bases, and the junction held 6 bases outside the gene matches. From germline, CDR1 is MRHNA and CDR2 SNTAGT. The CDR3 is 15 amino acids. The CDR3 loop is CASSEGAGGSGELFF. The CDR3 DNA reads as TGTGCCAGCAGTGAGGGGGCGGGAGGATCCGGGGAGCTGTTTTTT.

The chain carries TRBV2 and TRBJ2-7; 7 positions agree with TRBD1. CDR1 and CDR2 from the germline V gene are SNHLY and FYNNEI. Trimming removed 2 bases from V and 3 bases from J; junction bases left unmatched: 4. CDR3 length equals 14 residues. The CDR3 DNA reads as TGTGCCAGCAGTGAAAACAGGGGTGTCTACGAGCAGTACTTC. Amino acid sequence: CASSENRGVYEQYF.

The CDR3 coding sequence is TGCGCCAGCAGCCAGACTATACCGGGACACCTCACCGGGGAGCTGTTTTTT. Protein product: CASSQTIPGHLTGELFF. The rearrangement links TRBV4-1 to TRBJ2-2, with a weak D call TRBD1 (6 bases). The germline V gene has CDR1 MGHRA and CDR2 YSYEKL. V was clipped by 3 bases and J by 4 bases, with 18 bases between them. The CDR3 has 17 amino acids.

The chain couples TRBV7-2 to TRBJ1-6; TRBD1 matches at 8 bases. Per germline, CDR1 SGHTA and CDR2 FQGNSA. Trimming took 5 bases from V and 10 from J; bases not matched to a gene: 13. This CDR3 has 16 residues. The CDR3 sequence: CASSRSLQGAVSPLHF. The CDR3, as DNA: TGTGCCAGCAGCCGCTCTCTCCAGGGGGCGGTGTCACCCCTCCACTTT.

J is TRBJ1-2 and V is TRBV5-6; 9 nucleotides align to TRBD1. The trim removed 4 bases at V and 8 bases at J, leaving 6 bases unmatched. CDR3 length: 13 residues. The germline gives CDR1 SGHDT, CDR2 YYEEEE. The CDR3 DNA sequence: TGTGCCAGCAGCCCTGGGACAGGGCGAGGCTACACCTTC. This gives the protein CASSPGTGRGYTF.

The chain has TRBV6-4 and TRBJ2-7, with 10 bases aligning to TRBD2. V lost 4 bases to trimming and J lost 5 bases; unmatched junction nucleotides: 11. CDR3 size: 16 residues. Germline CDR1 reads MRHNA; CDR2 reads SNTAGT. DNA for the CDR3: TGTGCCAGCAGTGCTTCCTCCGGGACTAGCGTCGACGAGCAGTACTTC. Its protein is CASSASSGTSVDEQYF.

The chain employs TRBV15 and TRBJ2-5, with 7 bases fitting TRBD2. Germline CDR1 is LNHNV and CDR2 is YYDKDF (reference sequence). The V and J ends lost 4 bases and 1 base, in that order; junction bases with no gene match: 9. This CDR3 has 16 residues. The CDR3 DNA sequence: TGTGCCACCAGCAATTATCCGGGAGGAATCCAAGAGACCCAGTACTTC. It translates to CATSNYPGGIQETQYF.

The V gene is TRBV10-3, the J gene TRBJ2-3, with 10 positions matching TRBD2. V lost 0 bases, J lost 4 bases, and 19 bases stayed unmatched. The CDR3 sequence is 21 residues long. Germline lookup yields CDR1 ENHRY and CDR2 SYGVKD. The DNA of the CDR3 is TGTGCCATCAGTGAGTCGAGGGAATTCATGACTAGCGGGTTCCTAGCAGATACGCAGTATTTT. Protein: CAISESREFMTSGFLADTQYF.

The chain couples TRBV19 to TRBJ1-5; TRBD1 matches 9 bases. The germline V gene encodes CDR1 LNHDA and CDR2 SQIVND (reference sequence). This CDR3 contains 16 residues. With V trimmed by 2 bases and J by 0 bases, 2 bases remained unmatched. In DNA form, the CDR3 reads TGTGCCAGTAGTATACGGACAGGGGATAGCAATCAGCCCCAGCATTTT. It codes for CASSIRTGDSNQPQHF.

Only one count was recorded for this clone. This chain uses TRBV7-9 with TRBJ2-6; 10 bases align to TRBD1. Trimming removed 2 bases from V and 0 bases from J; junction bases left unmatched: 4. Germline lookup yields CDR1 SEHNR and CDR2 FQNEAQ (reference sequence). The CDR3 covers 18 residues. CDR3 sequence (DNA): TGTGCCAGCAGCTTATGGGACAGGGGTTTCTCTGGGGCCAACGTCCTGACTTTC. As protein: CASSLWDRGFSGANVLTF.

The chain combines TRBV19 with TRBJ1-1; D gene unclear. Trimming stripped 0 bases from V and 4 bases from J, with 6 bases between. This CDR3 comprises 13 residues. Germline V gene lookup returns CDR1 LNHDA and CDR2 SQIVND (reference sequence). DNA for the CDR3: TGTGCCAGTAGTATAGACCCCGGCACTGAAGCTTTCTTT. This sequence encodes CASSIDPGTEAFF.

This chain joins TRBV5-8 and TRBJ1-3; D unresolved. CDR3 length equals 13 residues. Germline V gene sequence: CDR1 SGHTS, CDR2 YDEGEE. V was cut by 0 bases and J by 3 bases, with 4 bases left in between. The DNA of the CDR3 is TGTGCCAGCAGCTTGGACGGTGGAAACACCATATATTTT. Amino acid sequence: CASSLDGGNTIYF.

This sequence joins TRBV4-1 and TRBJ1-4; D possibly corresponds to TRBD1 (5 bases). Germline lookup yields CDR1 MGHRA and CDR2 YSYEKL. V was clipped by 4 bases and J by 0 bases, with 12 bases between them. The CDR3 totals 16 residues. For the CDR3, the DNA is TGCGCCAGCAGCCTCCGACAGCTTGCAACTAATGAAAAACTGTTTTTT. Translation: CASSLRQLATNEKLFF.

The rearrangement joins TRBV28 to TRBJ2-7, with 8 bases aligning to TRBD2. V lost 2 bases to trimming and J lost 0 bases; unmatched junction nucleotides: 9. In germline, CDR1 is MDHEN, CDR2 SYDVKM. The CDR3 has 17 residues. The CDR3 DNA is TGTGCCAGCAGTTTACGCTCATTAGCGGGAAGCTCCTACGAGCAGTACTTC. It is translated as CASSLRSLAGSSYEQYF.

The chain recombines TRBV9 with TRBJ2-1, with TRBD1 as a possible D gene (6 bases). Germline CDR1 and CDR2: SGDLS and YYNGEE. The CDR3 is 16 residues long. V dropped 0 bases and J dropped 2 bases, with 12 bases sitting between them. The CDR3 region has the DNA TGTGCCAGCAGCGTAGGAGGGGGAGTCCCCTACAATGAGCAGTTCTTC. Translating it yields CASSVGGGVPYNEQFF.

CDR3 in amino acids: CASTLPGGLAGNEQFF. The CDR3 DNA follows: TGTGCCAGCACTCTCCCGGGAGGACTAGCAGGTAATGAGCAGTTCTTC. V and J are TRBV7-8 and TRBJ2-1, with 8 bases identical to TRBD2. The V gene's germline CDR1 is SGHVS and CDR2 FQNEAQ. The CDR3 spans 16 residues. Losses at the gene ends were 7 bases for V and 7 bases for J; bases not matched to a gene: 15. Together with reference TRBV7-8 and TRBJ2-1, the CDR3 gives the full variable domain: GAGVSQSPRYKVAKRGQDVALRCDPISGHVSLFWYQQALGQGPEFLTYFQNEAQLDKSGLPSDRFFAERPEGSVSTLKIQRTQQEDSAVYLCASTLPGGLAGNEQFFGPGTRLTVL.

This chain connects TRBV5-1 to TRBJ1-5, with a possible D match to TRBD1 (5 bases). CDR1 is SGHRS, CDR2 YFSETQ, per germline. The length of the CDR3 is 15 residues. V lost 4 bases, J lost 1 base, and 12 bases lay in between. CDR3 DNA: TGCGCCAGCAGCCTTGGACGGGGGAGCAATCAGCCCCAGCATTTT. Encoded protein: CASSLGRGSNQPQHF.

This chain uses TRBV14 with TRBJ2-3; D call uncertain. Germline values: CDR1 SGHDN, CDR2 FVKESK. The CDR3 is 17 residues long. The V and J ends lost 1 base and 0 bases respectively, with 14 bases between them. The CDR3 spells CASSQGPAYSSTDTQYF. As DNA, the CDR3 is TGTGCCAGCAGCCAAGGTCCAGCGTACTCTAGCACAGATACGCAGTATTTT.

In DNA, the CDR3 is TGTGCCAGCAGTCTCTCCGAGGAGGACAATGAGCAGTTCTTC. It is translated as CASSLSEEDNEQFF. The chain links TRBV28 to TRBJ2-1; D may be TRBD2 (5 bases). Germline CDR1 is MDHEN and CDR2 is SYDVKM. CDR3 length: 14 amino acids. Trimming stripped 5 bases from V and 5 bases from J, with 13 bases between. Full variable domain (outside the CDR3, taken from reference TRBV28 and TRBJ2-1): DVKVTQSSRYLVKRTGEKVFLECVQDMDHENMFWYRQDPGLGLRLIYFSYDVKMKEKGDIPEGYSVSREKKERFSLILESASTNQTSMYLCASSLSEEDNEQFFGPGTRLTVL.

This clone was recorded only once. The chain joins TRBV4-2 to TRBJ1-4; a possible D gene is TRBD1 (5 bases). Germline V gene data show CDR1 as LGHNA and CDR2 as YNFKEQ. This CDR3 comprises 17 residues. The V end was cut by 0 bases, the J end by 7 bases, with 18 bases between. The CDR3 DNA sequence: TGTGCCAGCAGCCAAGATCCCCCGCTTGGGGCGAGTGAAAAACTGTTTTTT. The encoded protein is CASSQDPPLGASEKLFF.

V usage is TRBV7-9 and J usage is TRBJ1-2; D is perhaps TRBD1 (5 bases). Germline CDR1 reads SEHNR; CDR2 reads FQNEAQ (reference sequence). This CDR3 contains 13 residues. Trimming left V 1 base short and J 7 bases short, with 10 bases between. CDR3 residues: CASSLGRVVGYTF. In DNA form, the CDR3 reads TGTGCCAGCAGCTTAGGCAGGGTGGTTGGCTACACCTTC.

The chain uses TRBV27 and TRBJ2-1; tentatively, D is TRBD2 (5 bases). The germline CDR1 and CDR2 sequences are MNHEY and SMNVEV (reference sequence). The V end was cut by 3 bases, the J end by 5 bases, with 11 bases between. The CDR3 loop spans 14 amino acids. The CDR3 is CASSFIGGHNEQFF. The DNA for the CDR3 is TGTGCCAGCAGTTTCATCGGAGGACACAATGAGCAGTTCTTC.

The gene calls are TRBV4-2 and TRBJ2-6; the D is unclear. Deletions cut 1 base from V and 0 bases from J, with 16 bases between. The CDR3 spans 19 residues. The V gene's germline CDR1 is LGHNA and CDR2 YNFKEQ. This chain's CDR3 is CASSQAPLVSSSGANVLTF. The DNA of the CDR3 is TGTGCCAGCAGCCAAGCTCCTCTAGTCTCCAGCTCTGGGGCCAACGTCCTGACTTTC.

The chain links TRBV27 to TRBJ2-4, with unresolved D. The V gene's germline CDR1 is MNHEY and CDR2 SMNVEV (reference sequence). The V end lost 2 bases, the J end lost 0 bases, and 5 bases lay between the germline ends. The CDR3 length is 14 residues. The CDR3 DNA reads TGTGCCAGCAGTTTAGGAGCAGCCAAAAACATTCAGTACTTC. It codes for CASSLGAAKNIQYF.

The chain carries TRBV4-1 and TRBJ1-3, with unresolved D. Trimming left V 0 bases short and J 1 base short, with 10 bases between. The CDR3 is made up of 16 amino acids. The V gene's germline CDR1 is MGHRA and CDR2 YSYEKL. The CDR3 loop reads CASSQELGGSGNTIYF. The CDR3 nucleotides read TGCGCCAGCAGCCAAGAATTAGGAGGGTCTGGAAACACCATATATTTT.

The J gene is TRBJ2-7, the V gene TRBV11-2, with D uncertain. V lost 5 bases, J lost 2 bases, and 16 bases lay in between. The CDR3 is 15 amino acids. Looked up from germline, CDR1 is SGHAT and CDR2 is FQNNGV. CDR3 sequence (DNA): TGTGCCAGCAGCCTATCCCTTCGCGGCCCCTACGAGCAGTACTTC. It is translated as CASSLSLRGPYEQYF. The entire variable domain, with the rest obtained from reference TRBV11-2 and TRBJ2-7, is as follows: EAGVAQSPRYKIIEKRQSVAFWCNPISGHATLYWYQQILGQGPKLLIQFQNNGVVDDSQLPKDRFSAERLKGVDSTLKIQPAKLEDSAVYLCASSLSLRGPYEQYFGPGTRLTVT.

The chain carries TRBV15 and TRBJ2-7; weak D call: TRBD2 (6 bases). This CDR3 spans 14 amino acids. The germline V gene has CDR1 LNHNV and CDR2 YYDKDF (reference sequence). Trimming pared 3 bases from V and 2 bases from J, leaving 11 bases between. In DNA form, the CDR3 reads TGTGCCACCAGCAGGGCGGGGCTGCCCTACGAGCAGTACTTC. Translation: CATSRAGLPYEQYF.

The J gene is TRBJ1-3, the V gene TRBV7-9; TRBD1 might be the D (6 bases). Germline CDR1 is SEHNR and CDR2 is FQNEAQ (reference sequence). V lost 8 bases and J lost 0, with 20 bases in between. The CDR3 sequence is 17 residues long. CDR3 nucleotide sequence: TGTGCCAGCCACACAGGGATCAGTTTTCTCTCTGGAAACACCATATATTTT. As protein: CASHTGISFLSGNTIYF.

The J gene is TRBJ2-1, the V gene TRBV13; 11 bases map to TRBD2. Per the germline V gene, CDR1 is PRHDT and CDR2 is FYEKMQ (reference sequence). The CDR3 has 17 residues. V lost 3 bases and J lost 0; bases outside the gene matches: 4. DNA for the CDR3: TGTGCCAGCAGCTTCCTTAGCGGGGGGGTCTCCTACAATGAGCAGTTCTTC. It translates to CASSFLSGGVSYNEQFF.

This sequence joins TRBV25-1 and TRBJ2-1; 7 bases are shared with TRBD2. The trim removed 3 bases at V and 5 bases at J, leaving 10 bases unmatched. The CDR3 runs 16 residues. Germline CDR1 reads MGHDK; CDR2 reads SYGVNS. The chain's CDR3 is CASSDRRERNHNEQFF. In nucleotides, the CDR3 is TGTGCCAGCAGTGATCGGCGGGAGAGAAATCACAATGAGCAGTTCTTC.

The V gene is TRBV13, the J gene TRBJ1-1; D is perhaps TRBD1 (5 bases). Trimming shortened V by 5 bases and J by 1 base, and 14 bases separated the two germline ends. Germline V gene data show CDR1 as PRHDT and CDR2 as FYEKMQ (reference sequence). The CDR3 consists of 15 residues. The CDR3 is CASSAETVENTEAFF. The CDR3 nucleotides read TGTGCCAGCAGCGCCGAGACAGTAGAGAACACTGAAGCTTTCTTT.

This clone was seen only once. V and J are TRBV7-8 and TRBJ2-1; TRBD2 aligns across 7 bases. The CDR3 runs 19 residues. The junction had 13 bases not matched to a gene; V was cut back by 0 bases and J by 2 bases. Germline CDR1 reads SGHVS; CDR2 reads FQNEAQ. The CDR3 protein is CASSLAMIGGERPYNEQFF. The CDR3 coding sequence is TGTGCCAGCAGCTTAGCGATGATTGGGGGGGAACGGCCCTACAATGAGCAGTTCTTC.